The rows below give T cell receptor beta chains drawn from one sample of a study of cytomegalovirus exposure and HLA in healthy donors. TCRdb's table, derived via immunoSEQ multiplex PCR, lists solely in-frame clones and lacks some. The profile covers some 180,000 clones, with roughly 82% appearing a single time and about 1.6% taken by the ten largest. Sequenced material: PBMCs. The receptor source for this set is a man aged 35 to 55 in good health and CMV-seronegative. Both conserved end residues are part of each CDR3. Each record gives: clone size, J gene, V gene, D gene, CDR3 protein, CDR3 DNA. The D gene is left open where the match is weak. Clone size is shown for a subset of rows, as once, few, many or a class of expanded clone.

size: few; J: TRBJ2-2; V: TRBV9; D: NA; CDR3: CASSVGGGTGELFF; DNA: TGTGCCAGCAGCGTCGGCGGAGGCACCGGGGAGCTGTTTTTT
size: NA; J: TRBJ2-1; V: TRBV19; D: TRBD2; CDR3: CASTTSGSSYNEQFF; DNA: TGTGCCAGTACCACTAGCGGGAGTTCCTACAATGAGCAGTTCTTC
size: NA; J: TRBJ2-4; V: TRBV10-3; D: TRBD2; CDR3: CAISELAGGVISGIQYF; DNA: TGTGCCATCAGTGAACTAGCGGGAGGGGTCATCAGTGGTATTCAGTACTTC
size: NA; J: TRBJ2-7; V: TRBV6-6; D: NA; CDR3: CASRSQGGTYEQYF; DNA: TGTGCCAGCCGATCACAGGGAGGGACCTACGAGCAGTACTTC
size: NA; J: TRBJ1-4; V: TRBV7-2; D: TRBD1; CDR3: CASSLIRFGQGEKLFF; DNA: TGTGCCAGCAGCTTAATCCGGTTCGGACAGGGTGAAAAACTGTTTTTT
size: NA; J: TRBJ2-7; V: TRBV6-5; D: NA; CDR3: CASSYSTGWEQYF; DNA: TGTGCCAGCAGTTACTCTACGGGATGGGAGCAGTACTTC
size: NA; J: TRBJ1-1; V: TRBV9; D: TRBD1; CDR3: CASSPPTGVNTEAFF; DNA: TGTGCCAGCAGCCCTCCGACAGGGGTGAACACTGAAGCTTTCTTT
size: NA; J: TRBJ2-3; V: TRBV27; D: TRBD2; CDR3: CASSSGTSGGDTQYF; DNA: TGTGCCAGCAGTTCGGGGACTAGCGGAGGAGATACGCAGTATTTT
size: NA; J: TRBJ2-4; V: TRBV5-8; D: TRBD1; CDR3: CASSDRDRGRALAKNIQYF; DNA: TGTGCCAGCAGCGACCGGGACAGGGGGCGAGCCTTAGCCAAAAACATTCAGTACTTC
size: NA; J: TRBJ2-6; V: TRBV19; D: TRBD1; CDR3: CASSRQGAGANVLTF; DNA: TGTGCCAGTAGCCGACAGGGGGCCGGGGCCAACGTCCTGACTTTC
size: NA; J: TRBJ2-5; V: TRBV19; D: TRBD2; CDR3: CASSMGGKGQETQYF; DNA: TGTGCCAGTAGTATGGGAGGGAAAGGGCAAGAGACCCAGTACTTC
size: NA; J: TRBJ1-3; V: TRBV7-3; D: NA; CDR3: CASSLGQGNTIYF; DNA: TGTGCCAGCAGCTTAGGACAGGGAAACACCATATATTTT
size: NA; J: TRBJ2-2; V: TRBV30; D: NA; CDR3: CAMDSLVGELFF; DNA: TGTGCCATGGACAGTTTAGTCGGGGAGCTGTTTTTT
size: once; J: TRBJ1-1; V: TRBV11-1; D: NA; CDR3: CASSLGDNRNTEAFF; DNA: TGTGCCAGCAGCTTGGGGGACAACAGGAACACTGAAGCTTTCTTT
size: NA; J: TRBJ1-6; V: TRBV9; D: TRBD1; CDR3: CASSPLPGTGYSPLHF; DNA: TGTGCCAGCAGCCCATTACCCGGGACAGGTTATTCACCCCTCCACTTT
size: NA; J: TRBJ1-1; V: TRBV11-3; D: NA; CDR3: CASSSRDSIPFF; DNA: TGTGCCAGCAGCTCCAGGGATTCTATTCCTTTCTTT
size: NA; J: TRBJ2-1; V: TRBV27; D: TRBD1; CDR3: CASSLLTGTGNNEQFF; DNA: TGTGCCAGCAGTTTGCTAACCGGGACAGGAAATAATGAGCAGTTCTTC
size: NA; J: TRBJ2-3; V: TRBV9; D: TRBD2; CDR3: CASSAARLAQSTDTQYF; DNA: TGTGCCAGCAGCGCAGCTAGACTAGCACAGAGCACAGATACGCAGTATTTT
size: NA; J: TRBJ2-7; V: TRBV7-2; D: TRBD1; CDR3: CASSGPLGTGGREQYF; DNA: TGTGCCAGCAGCGGACCCCTCGGGACAGGGGGCCGCGAGCAGTACTTC
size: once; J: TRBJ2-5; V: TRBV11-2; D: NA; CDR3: CASRARDQETQYF; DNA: TGTGCCAGCAGAGCTAGAGACCAAGAGACCCAGTACTTC
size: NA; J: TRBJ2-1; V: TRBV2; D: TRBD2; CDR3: CASSELGTSEFNEQFF; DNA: TGTGCCAGCAGTGAATTAGGGACTAGCGAATTCAATGAGCAGTTCTTC
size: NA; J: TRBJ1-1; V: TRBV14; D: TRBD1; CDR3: CASSQLPGQGPLNTEAFF; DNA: TGTGCCAGCAGCCAGCTCCCGGGACAGGGTCCCCTGAACACTGAAGCTTTCTTT
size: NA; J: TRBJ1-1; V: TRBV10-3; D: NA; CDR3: CAMADRFTEAFF; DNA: TGTGCCATGGCCGACAGATTCACTGAAGCTTTCTTT
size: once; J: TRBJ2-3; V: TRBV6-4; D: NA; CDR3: CASSESGLTQYF; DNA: TGTGCCAGCAGTGAATCGGGACTTACGCAGTATTTT
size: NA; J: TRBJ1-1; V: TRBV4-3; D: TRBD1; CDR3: CASSQDWTGNTEAFF; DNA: TGCGCCAGCAGCCAAGATTGGACAGGGAACACTGAAGCTTTCTTT
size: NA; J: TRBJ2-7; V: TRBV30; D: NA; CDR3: CAWHREPDYEQYF; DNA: TGTGCCTGGCACAGGGAACCCGACTACGAGCAGTACTTC
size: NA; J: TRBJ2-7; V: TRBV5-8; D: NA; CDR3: CASSSGREISYEQYF; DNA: TGTGCCAGCAGCTCCGGTCGGGAGATCTCCTACGAGCAGTACTTC
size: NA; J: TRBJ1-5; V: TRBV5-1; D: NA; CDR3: CASSLAGGGQPQHF; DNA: TGCGCCAGCAGCTTGGCTGGAGGTGGTCAGCCCCAGCATTTT
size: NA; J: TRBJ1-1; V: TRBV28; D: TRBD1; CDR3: CASRIAQGSTFF; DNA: TGTGCCAGCAGAATCGCACAGGGGAGTACTTTCTTT
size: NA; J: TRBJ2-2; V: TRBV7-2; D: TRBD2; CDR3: CASSLAALAGNTGELFF; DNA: TGTGCCAGCAGCTTAGCTGCGCTAGCGGGTAACACCGGGGAGCTGTTTTTT
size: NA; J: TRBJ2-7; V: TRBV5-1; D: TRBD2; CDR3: CASRNGLAGVAGEQYF; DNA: TGCGCCAGCAGAAACGGACTAGCGGGAGTCGCCGGCGAGCAGTACTTC